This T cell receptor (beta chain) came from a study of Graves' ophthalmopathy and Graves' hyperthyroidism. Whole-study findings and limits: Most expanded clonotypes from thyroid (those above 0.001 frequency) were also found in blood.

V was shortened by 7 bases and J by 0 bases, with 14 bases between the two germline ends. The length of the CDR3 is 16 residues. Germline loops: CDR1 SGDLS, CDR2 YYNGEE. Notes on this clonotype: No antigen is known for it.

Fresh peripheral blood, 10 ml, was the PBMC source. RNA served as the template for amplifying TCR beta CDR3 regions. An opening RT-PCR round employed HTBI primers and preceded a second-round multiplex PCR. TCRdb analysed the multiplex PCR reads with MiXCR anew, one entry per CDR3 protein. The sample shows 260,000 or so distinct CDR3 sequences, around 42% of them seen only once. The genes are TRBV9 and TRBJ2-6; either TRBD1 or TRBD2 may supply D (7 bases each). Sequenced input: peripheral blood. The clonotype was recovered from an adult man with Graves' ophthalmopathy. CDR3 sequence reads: CASSAGQLSGANVLTF. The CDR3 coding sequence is TGTGCCAGCTCAGCGGGACAGCTCTCTGGGGCCAACGTCCTGACTTTC.